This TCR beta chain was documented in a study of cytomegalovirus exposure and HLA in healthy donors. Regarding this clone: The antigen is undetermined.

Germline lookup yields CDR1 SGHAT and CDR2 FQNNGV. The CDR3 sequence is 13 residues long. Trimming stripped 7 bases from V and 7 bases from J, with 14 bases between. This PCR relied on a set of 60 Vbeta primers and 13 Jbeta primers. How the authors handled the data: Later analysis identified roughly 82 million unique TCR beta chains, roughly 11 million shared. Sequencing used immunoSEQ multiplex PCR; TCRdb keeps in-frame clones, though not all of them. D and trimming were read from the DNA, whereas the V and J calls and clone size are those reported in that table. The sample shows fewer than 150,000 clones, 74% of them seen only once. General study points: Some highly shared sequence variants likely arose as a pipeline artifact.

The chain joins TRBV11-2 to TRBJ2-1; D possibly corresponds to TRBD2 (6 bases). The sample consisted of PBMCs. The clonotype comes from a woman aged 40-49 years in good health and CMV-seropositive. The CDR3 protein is CASTGGPRNEQFF. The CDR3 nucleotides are TGTGCCAGCACCGGAGGGCCTCGGAATGAGCAGTTCTTC.